Shown below are 9 T cell receptor beta chains from a single sample sequenced in a study of T cell responses to AZD1222 COVID-19 vaccine. Produced via immunoSEQ multiplex PCR; TCRdb's table is partial and in-frame only. Among about 150,000 clones, nearly 95% were seen once, and the ten largest hold under 2.5%. Material: peripheral blood, obtained on day 0 of AZD1222 vaccination. These receptors came from an adult in good health.

The chain is built from TRBV6-1 and TRBJ1-3; D uncertain. With 1 base removed from V and 0 bases from J, the gap between germline ends came to 7 bases. Germline CDR1 is MNHNS and CDR2 is SASEGT. The CDR3 runs to 15 residues. This chain's CDR3 is CASSEGAYSGNTIYF. CDR3 nucleotides: TGTGCCAGCAGTGAAGGCGCCTACTCTGGAAACACCATATATTTT.

This rearrangement joins TRBV27 to TRBJ2-7, with 8 bases identical to TRBD2. Per germline, CDR1 MNHEY and CDR2 SMNVEV (reference sequence). The CDR3 runs to 14 residues. Trimming removed 4 bases from V and 0 bases from J; junction bases left unmatched: 2. CDR3 protein: CASSWREDSYEQYF. In DNA form, the CDR3 reads TGTGCCAGCAGTTGGCGGGAGGACTCCTACGAGCAGTACTTC.

The chain joins TRBV3-1 (or the pseudogene TRBV3-2) to TRBJ1-3; D is perhaps TRBD1 (5 bases). The CDR3 is made up of 16 amino acids. Trimming took 3 bases from V and 4 from J, leaving 16 bases between them. Per the germline V gene, CDR1 is LGHDT and CDR2 is YNNKEL (reference sequence). The CDR3 is CASSQRGRRHGNTIYF. CDR3 DNA: TGTGCCAGCAGCCAGCGGGGACGTCGGCACGGAAACACCATATATTTT.

The V gene is TRBV27, the J gene TRBJ2-1, with 12 bases matching TRBD2. Per the germline V gene, CDR1 is MNHEY and CDR2 is SMNVEV (reference sequence). The CDR3 consists of 14 residues. V trimming: 5 bases; J trimming: 11 bases; junction bases outside the gene matches: 7. CDR3 in DNA: TGTGCCAGCAGTCCTACCAGGACTAGCGGGAAGCAGTTCTTC. Encoded protein: CASSPTRTSGKQFF.

This sequence joins TRBV7-2 and TRBJ2-7; possible D gene TRBD1, 6 bases. Germline lookup yields CDR1 SGHTA and CDR2 FQGNSA. V lost 1 base, J lost 2 bases, and 12 bases lay in between. There are 15 residues in the CDR3. The CDR3 loop reads CASSLVRDKTYEQYF. CDR3 DNA: TGTGCCAGCAGCTTAGTGAGGGACAAAACCTACGAGCAGTACTTC.

This chain joins TRBV2 and TRBJ1-5; maybe TRBD1 (5 bases). The CDR3 has 15 amino acids. Germline V gene lookup returns CDR1 SNHLY and CDR2 FYNNEI. Trimming pared 3 bases from V and 5 bases from J, leaving 14 bases between. The CDR3 DNA is TGTGCCAGCAGTGAGGGTCAGGGCCCCTATCAGCCCCAGCATTTT. Its protein product is CASSEGQGPYQPQHF. The full variable domain, its missing parts supplied by reference TRBV2 and TRBJ1-5, is EPEVTQTPSHQVTQMGQEVILRCVPISNHLYFYWYRQILGQKVEFLVSFYNNEISEKSEIFDDQFSVERPDGSNFTLKIRSTKLEDSAMYFCASSEGQGPYQPQHFGDGTRLSIL.

Written as DNA, the CDR3 is TGCGCCAGCAGTCACCCCGAGGGCAGGACAAGCTCCTACGAGCAGTACTTC. Its protein is CASSHPEGRTSSYEQYF. This chain connects TRBV23-1 to TRBJ2-7; D might be TRBD1 or TRBD2, each matching 5 bases. TRBV23-1 is designated an ORF whose function remains uncertain. V was cut by 3 bases and J by 0 bases, with 18 bases left in between. The CDR3 length is 17 residues.

The V gene is TRBV18, the J gene TRBJ2-2; D is uncertain. V was pared by 6 bases and J by 2 bases, with 16 bases between. Germline CDR1 is KGHSH and CDR2 is LQKENI. The CDR3 totals 16 residues. Here the CDR3 reads CASSTRADRNTGELFF. CDR3 sequence (DNA): TGTGCCAGCTCCACCCGGGCAGATAGAAACACCGGGGAGCTGTTTTTT. The full variable domain, in which reference TRBV18 and TRBJ2-2 provide the parts outside the CDR3, is NAGVMQNPRHLVRRRGQEARLRCSPMKGHSHVYWYRQLPEEGLKFMVYLQKENIIDESGMPKERFSAEFPKEGPSILRIQQVVRGDSAAYFCASSTRADRNTGELFFGEGSRLTVL.

This clone occurred once. The gene calls are TRBV6-5 and TRBJ2-1; D unclear. In germline, CDR1 is MNHEY, CDR2 SVGAGI. Trimming took off 0 bases at V and 9 bases at J, with 9 bases between the two ends. The CDR3 consists of 13 residues. The CDR3 spells CASSYSRGSEQFF. Here the CDR3 DNA reads TGTGCCAGCAGTTACTCGAGAGGATCTGAGCAGTTCTTC.